The clone carrying this T cell receptor (beta chain) was recorded at least ten times. As yet, its antigen is unknown. The germline CDR1 and CDR2 sequences are SGHTA and FQGTGA. This CDR3 spans 12 amino acids. V lost 5 bases and J 10 bases, leaving 9 bases between the germline ends. This sample was taken from a study of breast tumors, draining lymph nodes, adjacent tissues. TCRdb fed the multiplex PCR reads into MiXCR, producing one record per CDR3 protein. The sample includes about 60,000 distinct CDR3 sequences, roughly 50% of them seen just once. Study-wide points: Tumor repertoires ranked between lymph nodes and nontumor tissue in diversity, with V and J gene preferences. Compared with basal-like, luminal-like tumors shared significantly more repertoire with nontumor tissue. That most tumor T cells come from lymph nodes remained unproven.

What was sequenced was breast tumor tissue. The rearrangement links TRBV7-3 to TRBJ1-6; D remains unclear. The receptor was isolated from a female donor with breast cancer. Some clones in this sample may be carry-over from other donors' samples. The chain's CDR3 is CASSPPPSPLHF. In DNA, the CDR3 is TGTGCCAGCAGCCCCCCCCCCTCACCCCTCCACTTT. Filled out from reference TRBV7-3 and TRBJ1-6, the complete variable domain reads GAGVSQTPSNKVTEKGKYVELRCDPISGHTALYWYRQSLGQGPEFLIYFQGTGAADDSGLPNDRFFAVRPEGSVSTLKIQRTERGDSAVYLCASSPPPSPLHFGNGTRLTVT.